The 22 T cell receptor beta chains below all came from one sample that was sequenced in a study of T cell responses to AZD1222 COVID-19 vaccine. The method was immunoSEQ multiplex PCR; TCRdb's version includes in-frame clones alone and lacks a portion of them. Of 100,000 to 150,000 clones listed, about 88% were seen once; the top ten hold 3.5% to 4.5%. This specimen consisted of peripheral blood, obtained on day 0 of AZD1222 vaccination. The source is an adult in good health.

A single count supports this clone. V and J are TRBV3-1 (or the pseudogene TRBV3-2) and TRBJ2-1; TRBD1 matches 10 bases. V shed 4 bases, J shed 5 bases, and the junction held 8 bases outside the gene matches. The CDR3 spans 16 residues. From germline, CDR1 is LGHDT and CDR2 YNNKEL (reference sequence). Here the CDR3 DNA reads TGTGCCAGCAGCCTTTGGGACAGGGGAATAAACAATGAGCAGTTCTTC. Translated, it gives CASSLWDRGINNEQFF.

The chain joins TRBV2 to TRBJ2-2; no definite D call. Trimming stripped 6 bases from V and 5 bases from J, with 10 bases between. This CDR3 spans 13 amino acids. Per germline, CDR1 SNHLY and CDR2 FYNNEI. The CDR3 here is CASSYIQTGELFF. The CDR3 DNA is TGTGCCAGCAGCTATATCCAAACCGGGGAGCTGTTTTTT. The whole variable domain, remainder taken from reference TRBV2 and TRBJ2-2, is EPEVTQTPSHQVTQMGQEVILRCVPISNHLYFYWYRQILGQKVEFLVSFYNNEISEKSEIFDDQFSVERPDGSNFTLKIRSTKLEDSAMYFCASSYIQTGELFFGEGSRLTVL.

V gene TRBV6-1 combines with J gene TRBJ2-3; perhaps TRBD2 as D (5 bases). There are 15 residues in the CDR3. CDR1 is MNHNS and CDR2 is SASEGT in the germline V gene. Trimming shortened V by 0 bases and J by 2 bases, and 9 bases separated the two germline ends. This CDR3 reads CASSEAFRDTDTQYF. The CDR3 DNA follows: TGTGCCAGCAGTGAAGCGTTCCGGGACACAGATACGCAGTATTTT.

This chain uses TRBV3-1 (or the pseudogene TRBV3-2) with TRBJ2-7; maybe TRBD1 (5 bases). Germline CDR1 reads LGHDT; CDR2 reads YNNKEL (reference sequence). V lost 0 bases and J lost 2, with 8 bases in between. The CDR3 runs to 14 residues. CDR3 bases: TGTGCCAGCAGCCAAGACGAGACAGCCTACGAGCAGTACTTC. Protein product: CASSQDETAYEQYF.

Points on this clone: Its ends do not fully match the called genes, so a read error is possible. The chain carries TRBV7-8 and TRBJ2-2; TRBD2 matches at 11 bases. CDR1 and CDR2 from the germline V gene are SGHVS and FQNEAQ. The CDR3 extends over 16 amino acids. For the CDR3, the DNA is TGTGTCAGCAGCTTAGGGACTAGCGGATACACCGGGGAGCTGTTTTTT. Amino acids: CVSSLGTSGYTGELFF.

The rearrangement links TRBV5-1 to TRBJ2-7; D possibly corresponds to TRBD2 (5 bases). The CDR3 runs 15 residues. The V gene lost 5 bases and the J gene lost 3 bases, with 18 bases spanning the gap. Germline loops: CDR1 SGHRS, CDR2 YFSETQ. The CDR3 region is CASSLSGYPHYEQYF. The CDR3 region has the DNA TGCGCCAGCAGTTTGTCGGGGTACCCCCACTACGAGCAGTACTTC.

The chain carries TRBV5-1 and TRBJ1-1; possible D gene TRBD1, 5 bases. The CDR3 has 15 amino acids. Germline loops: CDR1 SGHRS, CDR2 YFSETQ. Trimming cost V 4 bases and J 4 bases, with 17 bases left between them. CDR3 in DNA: TGCGCCAGCAGCCTGATGACCCCTGGGGGCACTGAAGCTTTCTTT. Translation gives CASSLMTPGGTEAFF.

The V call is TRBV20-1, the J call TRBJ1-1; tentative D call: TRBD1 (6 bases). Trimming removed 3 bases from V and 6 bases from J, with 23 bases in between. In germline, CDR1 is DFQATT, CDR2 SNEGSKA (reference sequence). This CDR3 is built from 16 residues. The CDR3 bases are TGCAGTGCTAGTATGCAGGGGCCTTCGATCCTAGCTGAAGCTTTCTTT. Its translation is CSASMQGPSILAEAFF.

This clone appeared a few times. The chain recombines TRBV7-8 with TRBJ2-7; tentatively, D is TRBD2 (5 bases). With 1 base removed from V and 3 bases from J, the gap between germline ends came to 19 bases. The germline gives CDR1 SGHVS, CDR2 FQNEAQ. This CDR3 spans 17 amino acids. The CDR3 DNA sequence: TGTGCCAGCAGCTTAGGTAGCGAGACCGCTATAGGCTACGAGCAGTACTTC. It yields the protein CASSLGSETAIGYEQYF.

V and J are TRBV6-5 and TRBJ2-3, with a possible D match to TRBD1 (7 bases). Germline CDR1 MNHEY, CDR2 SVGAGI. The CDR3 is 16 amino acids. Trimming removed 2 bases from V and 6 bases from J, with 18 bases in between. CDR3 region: CASSYPTGTLADTQYF. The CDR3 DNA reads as TGTGCCAGCAGTTACCCGACAGGGACTCTCGCGGATACGCAGTATTTT.

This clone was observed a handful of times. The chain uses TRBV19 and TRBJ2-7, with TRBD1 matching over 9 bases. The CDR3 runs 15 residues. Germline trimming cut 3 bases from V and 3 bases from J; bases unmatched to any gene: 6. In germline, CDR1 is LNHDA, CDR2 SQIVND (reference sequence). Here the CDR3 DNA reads TGTGCCAGTAGTATTGGGACAGGGAAACGCTACGAGCAGTACTTC. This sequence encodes CASSIGTGKRYEQYF.

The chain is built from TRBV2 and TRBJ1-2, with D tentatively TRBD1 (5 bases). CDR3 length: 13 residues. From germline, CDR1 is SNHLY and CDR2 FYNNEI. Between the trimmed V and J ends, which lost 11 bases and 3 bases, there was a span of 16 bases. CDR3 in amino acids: CASQRGEDYGYTF. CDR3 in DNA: TGTGCCTCTCAACGGGGGGAAGACTATGGCTACACCTTC. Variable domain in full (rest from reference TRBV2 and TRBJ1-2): EPEVTQTPSHQVTQMGQEVILRCVPISNHLYFYWYRQILGQKVEFLVSFYNNEISEKSEIFDDQFSVERPDGSNFTLKIRSTKLEDSAMYFCASQRGEDYGYTFGSGTRLTVV.

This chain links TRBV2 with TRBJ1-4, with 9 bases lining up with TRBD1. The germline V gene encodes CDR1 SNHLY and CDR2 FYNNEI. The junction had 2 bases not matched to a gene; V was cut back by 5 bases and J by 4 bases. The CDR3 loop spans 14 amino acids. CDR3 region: CASSKDRGNEKLFF. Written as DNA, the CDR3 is TGTGCCAGCAGTAAGGACAGGGGTAATGAAAAACTGTTTTTT.

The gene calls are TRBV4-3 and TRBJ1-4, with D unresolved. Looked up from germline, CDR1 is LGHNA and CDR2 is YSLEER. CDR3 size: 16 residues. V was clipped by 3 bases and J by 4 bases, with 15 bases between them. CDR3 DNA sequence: TGCGCCAGCAGCCAGGGTCCTGCAACGGGTAATGAAAAACTGTTTTTT. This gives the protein CASSQGPATGNEKLFF.

CDR3 in DNA: TGTGCCAGCAGTGCCGGGACAGGGGCCTACTATGGCTACACCTTC. Its protein is CASSAGTGAYYGYTF. V usage is TRBV28 and J usage is TRBJ1-2, with 10 nucleotides matching TRBD1. This CDR3 contains 15 residues. V dropped 5 bases and J dropped 3; count of bases not matched to a gene: 6. Germline CDR1 is MDHEN and CDR2 is SYDVKM.

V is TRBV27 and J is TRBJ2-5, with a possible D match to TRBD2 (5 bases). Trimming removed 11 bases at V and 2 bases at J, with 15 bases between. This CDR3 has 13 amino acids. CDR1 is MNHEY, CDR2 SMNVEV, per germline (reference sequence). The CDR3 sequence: CASSRTGQETQYF. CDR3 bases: TGTGCCTCCTCCCGGACTGGACAAGAGACCCAGTACTTC.

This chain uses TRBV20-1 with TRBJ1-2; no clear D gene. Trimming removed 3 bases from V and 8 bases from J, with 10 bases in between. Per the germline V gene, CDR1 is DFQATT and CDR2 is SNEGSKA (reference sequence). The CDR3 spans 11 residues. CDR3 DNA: TGCAGTGCTAGGAACCGCCGGGGCTACACCTTC. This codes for CSARNRRGYTF.

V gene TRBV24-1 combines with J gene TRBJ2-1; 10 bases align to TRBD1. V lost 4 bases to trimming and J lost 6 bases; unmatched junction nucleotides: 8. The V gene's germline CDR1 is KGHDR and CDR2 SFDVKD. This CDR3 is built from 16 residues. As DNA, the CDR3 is TGTGCCACCAGTGACCCTAGACAGGGGGCTGCCAATGAGCAGTTCTTC. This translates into CATSDPRQGAANEQFF.

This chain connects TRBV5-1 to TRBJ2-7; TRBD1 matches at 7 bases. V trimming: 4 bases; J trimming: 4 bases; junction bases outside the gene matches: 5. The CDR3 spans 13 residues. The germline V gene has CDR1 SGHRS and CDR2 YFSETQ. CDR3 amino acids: CASSRDRGYEQYF. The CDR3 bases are TGCGCCAGCAGCCGGGACAGAGGATACGAGCAGTACTTC. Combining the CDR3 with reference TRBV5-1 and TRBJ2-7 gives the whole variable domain KAGVTQTPRYLIKTRGQQVTLSCSPISGHRSVSWYQQTPGQGLQFLFEYFSETQRNKGNFPGRFSGRQFSNSRSEMNVSTLELGDSALYLCASSRDRGYEQYFGPGTRLTVT.

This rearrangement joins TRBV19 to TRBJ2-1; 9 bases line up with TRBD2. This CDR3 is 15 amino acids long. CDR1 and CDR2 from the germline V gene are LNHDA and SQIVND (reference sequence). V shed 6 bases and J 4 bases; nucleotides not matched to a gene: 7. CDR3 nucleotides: TGTGCCAGTAGGCATCAGACTAGCGGTTACAATGAGCAGTTCTTC. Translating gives CASRHQTSGYNEQFF.

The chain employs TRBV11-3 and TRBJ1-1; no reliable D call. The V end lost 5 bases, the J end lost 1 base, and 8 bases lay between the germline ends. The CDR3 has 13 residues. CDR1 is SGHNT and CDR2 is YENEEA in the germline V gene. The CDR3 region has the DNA TGTGCCAGCAGCCCACAGCCGAACACTGAAGCTTTCTTT. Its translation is CASSPQPNTEAFF.

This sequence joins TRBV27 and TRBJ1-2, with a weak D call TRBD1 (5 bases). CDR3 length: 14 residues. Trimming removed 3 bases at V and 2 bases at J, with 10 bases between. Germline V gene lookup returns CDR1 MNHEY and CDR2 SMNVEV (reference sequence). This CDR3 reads CASSFGGTNYGYTF. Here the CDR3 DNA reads TGTGCCAGCAGTTTTGGGGGAACCAACTATGGCTACACCTTC.